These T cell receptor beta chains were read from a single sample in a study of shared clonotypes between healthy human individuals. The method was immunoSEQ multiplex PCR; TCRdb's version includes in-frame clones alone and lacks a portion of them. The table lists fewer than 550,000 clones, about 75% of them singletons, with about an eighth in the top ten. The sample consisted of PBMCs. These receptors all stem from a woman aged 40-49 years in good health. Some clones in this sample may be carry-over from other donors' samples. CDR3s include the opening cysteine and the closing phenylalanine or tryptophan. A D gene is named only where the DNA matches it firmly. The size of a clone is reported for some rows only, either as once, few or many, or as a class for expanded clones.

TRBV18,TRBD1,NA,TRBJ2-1,TGTGCCAGCTCACCCTCCACAGGGGGGAATGAGCAGTTCTTC,CASSPSTGGNEQFF
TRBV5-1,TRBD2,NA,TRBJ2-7,TGCGCCAGCAGCTTAGACGGGAGGGCCCGCGAGCAGTACTTC,CASSLDGRAREQYF
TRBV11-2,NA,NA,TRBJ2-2,TGTGCCAGCAGCCGCGCCGGGTCCTACACCGGGGAGCTGTTTTTT,CASSRAGSYTGELFF
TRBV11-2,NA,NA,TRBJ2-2,TGTGCCAGCAGCAAAGTGGGGCTATCCGGGCCCTTTATCGCCGGGGAGCTGTTTTTT,CASSKVGLSGPFIAGELFF
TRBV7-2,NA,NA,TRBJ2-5,TGTGCCAGCAGCAGGGGGGGTGAGGAGACCCGGTACTTC,CASSRGGEETRYF
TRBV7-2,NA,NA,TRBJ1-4,TGTGCCAGCAGCTTAGTTTTCGGGGGCGCTAATGAAAAACTGTTTTTT,CASSLVFGGANEKLFF
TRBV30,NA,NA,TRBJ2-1,TGTGCCTGGAGTCTCGTCAGGGATGAGCAGTTCTTC,CAWSLVRDEQFF
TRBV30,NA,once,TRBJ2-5,TGTGCCTGGACCGAAGGATCGGTAGCTGAGACCCAGTACTTC,CAWTEGSVAETQYF
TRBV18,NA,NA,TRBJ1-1,TGTGCCAGCTCACCGTACCGGGCCGAGTATTCCATGAACACTGAAGCTTTCTTT,CASSPYRAEYSMNTEAFF
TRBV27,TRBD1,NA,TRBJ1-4,TGTGCCAGCAGGGAAAGACAGGGGATAAAGACTAATGAAAAACTGTTTTTT,CASRERQGIKTNEKLFF
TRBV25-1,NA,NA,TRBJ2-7,TGTGCCAGCAGTGAACCTGGCGGAGCCTACGAGCAGTACTTC,CASSEPGGAYEQYF
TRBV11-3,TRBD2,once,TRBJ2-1,TGTGCCAGCAGCCTGGTAGCGGGTTCCCCCAATGAGCAGTTCTTC,CASSLVAGSPNEQFF
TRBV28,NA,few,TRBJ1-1,TGTGCCAGCAGTTCTCCCGCAGGGGCGCCCACTGAAGCTTTCTTT,CASSSPAGAPTEAFF
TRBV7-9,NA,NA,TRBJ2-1,TGTGCCAGCAGGTCTCCAGGGTTCGGCTCCTACAATGAGCAGTTCTTC,CASRSPGFGSYNEQFF
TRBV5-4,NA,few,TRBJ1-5,TGTGCCAGCAGCCCCGGGGGGGGCGGTCAGCCCCAGCATTTT,CASSPGGGGQPQHF
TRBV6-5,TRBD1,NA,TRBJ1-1,TGTGCCAGCAGCCCGGGACAGGCGAACACTGAAGCTTTCTTT,CASSPGQANTEAFF
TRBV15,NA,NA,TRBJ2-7,TGTGCCACCAGCCCGAGGAGGGCCGGAGGACTCACGTACTACGAGCAGTACTTC,CATSPRRAGGLTYYEQYF
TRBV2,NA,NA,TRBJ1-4,TGTGCCAGCAGGGGCACACCAACTAATGAAAAACTGTTTTTT,CASRGTPTNEKLFF
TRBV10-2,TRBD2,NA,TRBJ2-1,TGCGCCAGCAGTGAGCCTCTCGGTGCGGGAGACTTTTACAATGAGCAGTTCTTC,CASSEPLGAGDFYNEQFF
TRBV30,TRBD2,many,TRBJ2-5,TGTGCCTGGAGGGCCCGTGGGGCGGGACTACAAGAGACCCAGTACTTC,CAWRARGAGLQETQYF
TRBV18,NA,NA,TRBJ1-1,TGTGCCAGCTCCCCTGGACAGAACACTGAAGCTTTCTTT,CASSPGQNTEAFF
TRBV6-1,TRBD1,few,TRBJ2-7,TGTGCCAGCAGTGTGTCCGGGACAGGGTCGTACGAGCAGTACTTC,CASSVSGTGSYEQYF
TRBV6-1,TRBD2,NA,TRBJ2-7,TGTGCCAGCAGTAGCGGGAGGGGCGCCTACGAGCAGTACTTC,CASSSGRGAYEQYF
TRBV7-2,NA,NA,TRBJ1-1,TGTGCCAGCAGCTTAGAAGGGGACATGAACACTGAAGCTTTCTTT,CASSLEGDMNTEAFF
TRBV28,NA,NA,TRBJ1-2,TGTGCCAGCAGGGACCATGGGGGTGGCTACACCTTC,CASRDHGGGYTF
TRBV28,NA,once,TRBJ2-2,TGTGCCAGCAGTATCCGGACGAGCACCGGGGAGCTGTTTTTT,CASSIRTSTGELFF
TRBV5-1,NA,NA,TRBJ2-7,TGCGCCAGCAGCTTGCATGGGGAGGGGGCGAATGAGCAGTACTTC,CASSLHGEGANEQYF
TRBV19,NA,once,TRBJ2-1,TGTGCCAGTACCGCAACAGTCTACAATGAGCAGTTCTTC,CASTATVYNEQFF
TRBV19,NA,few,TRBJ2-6,TGTGCCAGTAGTAGCCGGGCCCTCCTATCTGGGGCCAACGTCCTGACTTTC,CASSSRALLSGANVLTF
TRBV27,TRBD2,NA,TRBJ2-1,TGTGCCAGCAGGACCCGGGCGGGAGCTTACAATGAGCAGTTCTTC,CASRTRAGAYNEQFF
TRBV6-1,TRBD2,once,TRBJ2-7,TGTGCCAGCAGTGAAGAGCTCGGGCTAGCGGGAACTTACGAGCAGTACTTC,CASSEELGLAGTYEQYF
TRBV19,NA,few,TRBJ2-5,TGTGCCAGTAGTCAACTGGCTAGGGGCGGGGAGACCCAGTACTTC,CASSQLARGGETQYF
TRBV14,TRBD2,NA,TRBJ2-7,TGTGCCAGCAGCACTGGACTAGCGGGATACGTGGAGCAGTACTTC,CASSTGLAGYVEQYF
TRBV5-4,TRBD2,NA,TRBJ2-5,TGTGCCAGCAGCCTCGGACTAGCGAGCCAAGAGACCCAGTACTTC,CASSLGLASQETQYF
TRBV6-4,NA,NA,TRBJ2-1,TGTGCCAGCAGTGCAGGAGGAGCGTTGGAGCAGTTCTTC,CASSAGGALEQFF
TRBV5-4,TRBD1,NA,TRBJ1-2,TGTGCCAGCAGCCCGCGGACAGGGAAGAACTATGGCTACACCTTC,CASSPRTGKNYGYTF
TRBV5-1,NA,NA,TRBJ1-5,TGCGCCAGCAGCGCATCAGGGGATAGCAATCAGCCCCAGCATTTT,CASSASGDSNQPQHF